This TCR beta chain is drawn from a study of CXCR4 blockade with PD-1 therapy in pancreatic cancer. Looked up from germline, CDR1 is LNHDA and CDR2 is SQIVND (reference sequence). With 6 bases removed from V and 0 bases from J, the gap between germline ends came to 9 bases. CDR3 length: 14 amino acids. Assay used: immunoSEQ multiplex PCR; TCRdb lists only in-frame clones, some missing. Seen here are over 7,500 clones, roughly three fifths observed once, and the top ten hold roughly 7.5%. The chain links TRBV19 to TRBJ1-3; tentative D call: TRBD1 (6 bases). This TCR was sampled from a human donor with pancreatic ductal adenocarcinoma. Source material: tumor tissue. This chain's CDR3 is CASRTGSSGNTIYF. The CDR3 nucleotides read TGTGCCAGTAGAACAGGGTCCTCTGGAAACACCATATATTTT.